These 22 T cell receptor beta chains were sequenced from one sample in a study of blood T cell repertoires in COVID-19. Assay: immunoSEQ multiplex PCR; the TCRdb copy retains only in-frame clones and omits some. This repertoire shows 200,000 to 250,000 clones, around nine tenths found once; its top ten account for approximately 6%. The source material was peripheral blood. These receptors were collected from a man in his sixties who had recovered from COVID-19.

The rearrangement joins TRBV10-2 to TRBJ2-1; TRBD2 matches 7 bases. This CDR3 region has 16 residues. CDR1 and CDR2 (germline): WSHSY, SAAADI. The ends lost 1 base at V and 2 bases at J; junction bases unmatched: 5. Written as DNA, the CDR3 is TGCGCCAGCAGTGAGTGGGGGGGTGTCACCTACAATGAGCAGTTCTTC. Encoded protein: CASSEWGGVTYNEQFF.

The V and J genes are TRBV15 and TRBJ2-5; tentative D call: TRBD1 (5 bases). This CDR3 comprises 14 residues. Trimming stripped 3 bases from V and 1 base from J, with 9 bases between. Germline lookup yields CDR1 LNHNV and CDR2 YYDKDF (reference sequence). The CDR3 bases are TGTGCCACCAGCAGGAATACAGGCCAAGAGACCCAGTACTTC. This encodes CATSRNTGQETQYF.

This chain connects TRBV7-7 to TRBJ2-5, with TRBD2 matching over 11 bases. Per germline, CDR1 SSHAT and CDR2 FNYEAQ (reference sequence). The CDR3 runs to 15 residues. The V segment lost 4 bases and the J segment 5 bases; nucleotides outside the gene matches: 6. The CDR3 is CASSSTSGAWETQYF. CDR3 coding DNA: TGTGCCAGCAGCTCGACTAGCGGGGCCTGGGAGACCCAGTACTTC.

The CDR3 DNA sequence: TGTGCCAGCAGCCAGGCCGGGACAGGGATCGGAAAACTGTTTTTT. It yields the protein CASSQAGTGIGKLFF. The chain carries TRBV4-2 and TRBJ1-4; 9 nucleotides match TRBD1. V gave up 3 bases and J gave up 10 bases; unmatched junction bases: 9. Germline CDR1 and CDR2: LGHNA and YNFKEQ. The CDR3 extends over 15 amino acids.

The rearrangement uses TRBV29-1 and TRBJ1-1; D may be TRBD1 (6 bases). Germline CDR1 and CDR2: SQVTM and ANQGSEA. The germline V and J ends were trimmed by 8 bases and 2 bases, with 12 bases remaining between them. The CDR3 extends over 12 amino acids. The CDR3 protein is CSTDRSNTEAFF. The CDR3 DNA reads as TGCAGCACTGACAGGTCCAACACTGAAGCTTTCTTT.

V is TRBV3-1 (or the pseudogene TRBV3-2) and J is TRBJ2-5, with 12 bases identical to TRBD2. The CDR3 is made up of 15 amino acids. Germline values: CDR1 LGHDT, CDR2 YNNKEL (reference sequence). After removal of 2 bases from V and 5 bases from J, the junction contained 3 bases not matched to a gene. CDR3 protein: CASSQLGTSGETQYF. The CDR3 DNA sequence: TGTGCCAGCAGCCAACTTGGGACTAGCGGGGAGACCCAGTACTTC.

The chain carries TRBV2 and TRBJ1-2; perhaps TRBD1 as D (6 bases). This CDR3 spans 13 amino acids. V dropped 11 bases and J dropped 0 bases, with 13 bases sitting between them. CDR1 is SNHLY, CDR2 FYNNEI, per germline. The CDR3 spells CAGVRDTNYGYTF. The CDR3 nucleotides read TGTGCCGGAGTCCGGGACACTAACTATGGCTACACCTTC.

CDR3 nucleotides: TGTGCCAGCAGCTTAGGGGCCCCTGGGAGCTCCTATAATTCACCCCTCCACTTT. This gives the protein CASSLGAPGSSYNSPLHF. This chain joins TRBV7-2 and TRBJ1-6; D call uncertain. Trimming pared 1 base from V and 0 bases from J, leaving 13 bases between. The CDR3 totals 18 residues. The V gene's germline CDR1 is SGHTA and CDR2 FQGNSA.

In its sample, this clone was seen a few times. The gene calls are TRBV7-9 and TRBJ1-2; a possible D gene is TRBD1 (5 bases). Germline CDR1 and CDR2: SEHNR and FQNEAQ (reference sequence). This CDR3 has 15 amino acids. V was shortened by 5 bases and J by 2 bases, with 15 bases between the two germline ends. The CDR3 spells CASSHSQEINYGYTF. The CDR3 region has the DNA TGTGCCAGCAGCCACTCACAGGAGATCAACTATGGCTACACCTTC.

Regarding this clone: The sample contains more than one DNA sequence encoding this CDR3. The chain employs TRBV30 and TRBJ2-1; a weak D match, TRBD2 (5 bases). Trimming took off 3 bases at V and 1 base at J, with 10 bases between the two ends. The length of the CDR3 is 14 residues. CDR1 and CDR2 (germline): GTSNPN, SVGIG (reference sequence). The CDR3 reads CAWRPDWSYNEQFF. Written as DNA, the CDR3 is TGTGCCTGGAGGCCGGACTGGTCCTACAATGAGCAGTTCTTC.

The chain has TRBV4-3 and TRBJ1-2; D is undetermined. Germline CDR1 LGHNA, CDR2 YSLEER. The length of the CDR3 is 16 residues. Trimming removed 0 bases from V and 1 base from J, with 12 bases in between. This CDR3 reads CASSQDHGEYNYGYTF. DNA of the CDR3: TGCGCCAGCAGCCAAGATCACGGGGAATATAACTATGGCTACACCTTC.

This clone was counted a few times. The chain recombines TRBV9 with TRBJ2-7; 8 bases fit TRBD1. V shed 4 bases, J shed 2 bases, and the junction held 8 bases outside the gene matches. The CDR3 is made up of 15 amino acids. Germline assignment: CDR1 SGDLS and CDR2 YYNGEE. Here the CDR3 DNA reads TGTGCCAGCAGCCCTCAGTTACAGGGGGCCTACGAGCAGTACTTC. It yields the protein CASSPQLQGAYEQYF. Variable domain in full (rest from reference TRBV9 and TRBJ2-7): DSGVTQTPKHLITATGQRVTLRCSPRSGDLSVYWYQQSLDQGLQFLIQYYNGEERAKGNILERFSAQQFPDLHSELNLSSLELGDSALYFCASSPQLQGAYEQYFGPGTRLTVT.

The chain uses TRBV30 and TRBJ2-1, with D perhaps matching TRBD2 (6 bases). This CDR3 spans 16 amino acids. Trimming left V 2 bases short and J 5 bases short, with 19 bases between. Germline V gives CDR1 GTSNPN, CDR2 SVGIG (reference sequence). The CDR3 DNA is TGTGCCTGGAGTATTACGAAAAGCGGGTTCCACAATGAGCAGTTCTTC. It translates to CAWSITKSGFHNEQFF.

The chain employs TRBV6-4 and TRBJ2-1; the D is unclear. V lost 8 bases to trimming and J lost 9 bases, with 11 bases between them. The CDR3 length is 11 residues. Per germline, CDR1 MRHNA and CDR2 SNTAGT. CDR3 amino acids: CASGQFGEQFF. The CDR3 DNA sequence: TGTGCCAGCGGCCAGTTTGGTGAGCAGTTCTTC.

The genes are TRBV4-1 and TRBJ2-3; tentative D call: TRBD1 (6 bases). The length of the CDR3 is 17 residues. CDR1 and CDR2 (germline): MGHRA, YSYEKL. V gave up 2 bases and J gave up 2 bases, with 17 bases separating them. The CDR3 sequence: CASSQTGHPSVTDTQYF. The CDR3 nucleotides are TGCGCCAGCAGCCAAACGGGACACCCATCCGTCACAGATACGCAGTATTTT.

This clone has a count of ten or more. This rearrangement joins TRBV12-1 to TRBJ2-3; the DNA was not compared with TRBD2, the D call given in the table. TRBV12-1 is noted as a pseudogene. This CDR3 spans 16 amino acids. CDR3 sequence: CASSPGLPEIADTQYF. Here the CDR3 DNA reads TGTGCCAGCAGCCCGGGACTTCCGGAGATCGCAGATACGCAGTATTTT.

The rearrangement joins TRBV5-1 to TRBJ2-3; the match to TRBD2 covers 8 bases. This CDR3 has 18 amino acids. J gave up 6 bases and V 4 bases, and 19 bases lay outside the gene matches. Looked up from germline, CDR1 is SGHRS and CDR2 is YFSETQ. Here the CDR3 reads CASSPLGRRGRSGDTQYF. The CDR3 DNA reads TGCGCCAGCAGCCCCCTCGGTCGGCGCGGGAGGTCGGGGGATACGCAGTATTTT.

This chain uses TRBV10-3 with TRBJ1-5; 7 positions match TRBD1. V trimming: 6 bases; J trimming: 4 bases; junction bases outside the gene matches: 9. Looked up from germline, CDR1 is ENHRY and CDR2 is SYGVKD. The CDR3 has 15 residues. The DNA for the CDR3 is TGTGCCATCAGCCCAGCGACAGGGAGAAATCAGCCCCAGCATTTT. Translated: CAISPATGRNQPQHF.

The chain is built from TRBV19 and TRBJ1-6; TRBD1 is a possible D gene (5 bases). Trimming took 5 bases from V and 11 from J, leaving 19 bases between them. CDR1 is LNHDA and CDR2 is SQIVND in the germline V gene (reference sequence). The CDR3 is 15 amino acids. The CDR3 sequence is CASSPPGTMKAPLHF. DNA for the CDR3: TGTGCCAGTAGTCCTCCCGGGACTATGAAGGCACCCCTCCACTTT.

This clone was observed a single time. J is TRBJ2-3 and V is TRBV6-5; the D gene is possibly TRBD2 (6 bases). V dropped 2 bases and J dropped 2 bases, with 14 bases sitting between them. This CDR3 has 16 residues. CDR1 is MNHEY, CDR2 SVGAGI, per germline. The CDR3 DNA reads TGTGCCAGCAGTTACACAGGCGCGGGGCACACAGATACGCAGTATTTT. As protein: CASSYTGAGHTDTQYF.

This chain connects TRBV6-5 to TRBJ2-5; 7 bases are a match to TRBD1. CDR3 size: 13 residues. V lost 11 bases and J lost 5; bases outside the gene matches: 11. In germline, CDR1 is MNHEY, CDR2 SVGAGI. This CDR3 is CAVREGGGETQYF. The CDR3 DNA follows: TGTGCCGTAAGGGAAGGGGGCGGGGAGACCCAGTACTTC.

The genes are TRBV7-2 and TRBJ2-5, with TRBD2 matching 16 bases. Unmatched junction bases numbered 6, after V lost 2 bases and J lost 6 bases. Germline-derived CDR1 and CDR2 are SGHTA and FQGNSA. The CDR3 runs to 17 residues. CDR3 DNA: TGTGCCAGCAGCTTATCCGGGACTAGCGGGGGGGCTAAGACCCAGTACTTC. As protein: CASSLSGTSGGAKTQYF.